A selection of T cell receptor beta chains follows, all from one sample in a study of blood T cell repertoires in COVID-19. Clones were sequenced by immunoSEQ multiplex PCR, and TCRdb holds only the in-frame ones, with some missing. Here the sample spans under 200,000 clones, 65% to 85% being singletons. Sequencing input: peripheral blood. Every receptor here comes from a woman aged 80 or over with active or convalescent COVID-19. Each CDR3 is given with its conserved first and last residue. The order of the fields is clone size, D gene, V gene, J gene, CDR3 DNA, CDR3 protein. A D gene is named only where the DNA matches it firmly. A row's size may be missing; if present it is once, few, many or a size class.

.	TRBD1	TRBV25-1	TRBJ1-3	TGTGCCAGCAGTGACCCCGGGACAGGGGGTGGAAACACCATATATTTT	CASSDPGTGGGNTIYF
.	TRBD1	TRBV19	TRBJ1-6	TGTGCCAGTAGTATAGATCTATGGGGGACAGGGAGAGGGTCACCCCTCCACTTT	CASSIDLWGTGRGSPLHF
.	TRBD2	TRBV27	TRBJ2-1	TGTGCCAGCAGTTTTAGCGGGGGAGCTTACAATGAGCAGTTCTTC	CASSFSGGAYNEQFF
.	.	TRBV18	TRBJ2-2	TGTGCCAGCTCACCACCTAAACAGGGTGGCGGGGAGCTGTTTTTT	CASSPPKQGGGELFF
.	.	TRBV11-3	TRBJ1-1	TGTGCCAGCAGCTTATCGGGGGGGACTGAAGCTTTCTTT	CASSLSGGTEAFF
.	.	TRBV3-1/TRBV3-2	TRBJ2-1	TGTGCCAGCAGCCAAGTCTATGAGCAGTTCTTC	CASSQVYEQFF
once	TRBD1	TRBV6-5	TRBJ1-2	TGTGCCAGCAGACGACAGGGGGTTAACTATGGCTACACCTTC	CASRRQGVNYGYTF
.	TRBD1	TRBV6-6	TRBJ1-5	TGTGCCAGCAGTTACGGGACAGGGCCTAATCAGCCCCAGCATTTT	CASSYGTGPNQPQHF
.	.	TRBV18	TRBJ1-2	TGTGCCAACTCAACTGAACAGGCGACCTATGGCTACACCTTC	CANSTEQATYGYTF
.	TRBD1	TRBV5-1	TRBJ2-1	TGCGCCAGCAGCTTGGGAGACAGGGGAGCCAACAATGAGCAGTTCTTC	CASSLGDRGANNEQFF
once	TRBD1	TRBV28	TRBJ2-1	TGTGCCAGCAGTCCCGGGACAGGGGGCTGGGGTGAGCAGTTCTTC	CASSPGTGGWGEQFF
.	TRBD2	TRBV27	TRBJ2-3	TGTGCCAGCAGTCCGGGGGGGGATACGCAGTATTTT	CASSPGGDTQYF
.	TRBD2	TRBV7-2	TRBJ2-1	TGTGCCAGCAGCTTAGGATATACGGCGGGGGGGCCAGGGAATGAGCAGTTCTTC	CASSLGYTAGGPGNEQFF
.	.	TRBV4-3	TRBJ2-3	TGCGCCAGCAGCCAAGGCACTAGCACAGATACGCAGTATTTT	CASSQGTSTDTQYF
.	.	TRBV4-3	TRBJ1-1	TGCGCCAGCAGCCAAGATCAACAGCCGAACACTGAAGCTTTCTTT	CASSQDQQPNTEAFF
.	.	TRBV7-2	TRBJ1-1	TGTGCCAGCAGCTTACAGGGTAACACTGAAGCTTTCTTT	CASSLQGNTEAFF
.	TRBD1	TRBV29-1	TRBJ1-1	TGCAGCGTAGGCCCGGGACAGAACATGAACACTGAAGCTTTCTTT	CSVGPGQNMNTEAFF
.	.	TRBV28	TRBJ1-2	TGTGCCAGCAGTTTTGGGGGGGGTGGCTACACCTTC	CASSFGGGGYTF
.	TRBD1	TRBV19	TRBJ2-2	TGTGCCACCCAGGGGGACCGACGTACCGGGGAGCTGTTTTTT	CATQGDRRTGELFF
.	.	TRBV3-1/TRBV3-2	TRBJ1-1	TGTGCCAGCAGCCAAGAAGACACCGAGGCTTTCTTT	CASSQEDTEAFF
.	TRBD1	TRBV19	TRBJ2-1	TGTGCCAGTAGAGGGACAGGGGCCTATTCCTACAATGAGCAGTTCTTC	CASRGTGAYSYNEQFF
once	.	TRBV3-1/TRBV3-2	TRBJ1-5	TGTGCCAGCAGCCAAGATGGAGGGTATGGCAATCAGCCCCAGCATTTT	CASSQDGGYGNQPQHF
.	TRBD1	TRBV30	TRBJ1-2	TGTGCCTGGAGTCGACAGGGGAATGGCTACACCTTC	CAWSRQGNGYTF
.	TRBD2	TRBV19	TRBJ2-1	TGTGCCAGTAGTAGGGTATCGGGGGGGCTCTACAATGAGCAGTTCTTC	CASSRVSGGLYNEQFF
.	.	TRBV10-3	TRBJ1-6	TGTGCCATCAGTCTCGGGGGGGGAGATAATTCACCCCTCCACTTT	CAISLGGGDNSPLHF